Listed here are 7 T cell receptor beta chains from one sample, sequenced in a study of T cell responses to AZD1222 COVID-19 vaccine (dated by TCRdb to the early 2020s). Libraries were constructed by the immunoSEQ multiplex PCR assay. Not all clones reach the TCRdb copy of this immuneACCESS table, which keeps in-frame sequences only. Checked studies attribute under half of the gap to unresolved V genes and leave the rest unexplained. A total of about 170,000 clones appear in this sample, over 85% of them only once. The ten largest clonotypes hold 1.6% of the sample. What this sample's time point label stands for: baseline before first vaccination. Sequencing was performed on peripheral blood, taken on day 0 of AZD1222 vaccination. The receptors shown here come from an adult in good health.

The rearrangement joins TRBV12-5 to TRBJ1-1; D is undetermined. The germline CDR1 and CDR2 sequences are LGHNT and FRNRAP. Trimming shortened V by 7 bases and J by 4 bases, and 13 bases separated the two germline ends. The CDR3 extends over 13 amino acids. The CDR3 sequence: CASEPQKATEAFF. DNA for the CDR3: TGTGCTAGTGAACCCCAGAAAGCCACTGAAGCTTTCTTT.

The chain has TRBV2 and TRBJ2-2; no clear D. The V end lost 4 bases, the J end lost 4 bases, and 13 bases lay between the germline ends. Germline V CDR1 and CDR2: SNHLY, FYNNEI. The CDR3 contains 15 residues. Here the CDR3 DNA reads TGTGCCAGCAGTGTGGGCAGGTTGAGCACCGGGGAGCTGTTTTTT. Residues: CASSVGRLSTGELFF.

V usage is TRBV20-1 and J usage is TRBJ1-1; D perhaps matches TRBD1 (5 bases). The ends were cut back, 5 bases at V and 8 bases at J, with 9 bases in the middle. Germline loops: CDR1 DFQATT, CDR2 SNEGSKA (reference sequence). CDR3 length equals 10 residues. CDR3 loop: CSALRTEAFF. Here the CDR3 DNA reads TGCAGTGCTCTCCGGACAGAAGCTTTCTTT.

The chain carries TRBV19 and TRBJ1-1, with D maybe TRBD1 (5 bases). The CDR3 extends over 13 amino acids. Germline CDR1 reads LNHDA; CDR2 reads SQIVND (reference sequence). V lost 8 bases and J lost 1, with 11 bases in between. The CDR3 spells CASLDMTNTEAFF. The CDR3 DNA follows: TGTGCCAGTCTGGACATGACGAACACTGAAGCTTTCTTT.

The V and J genes are TRBV14 and TRBJ2-2; weak D call: TRBD2 (5 bases). This CDR3 has 14 residues. Germline values: CDR1 SGHDN, CDR2 FVKESK. Trimming took off 1 base at V and 6 bases at J, with 9 bases between the two ends. The CDR3 DNA reads TGTGCCAGCAGCCAAGTGTTTAGCGCCGGGGAGCTGTTTTTT. As protein: CASSQVFSAGELFF.

J is TRBJ2-7 and V is TRBV14; a possible D gene is TRBD2 (5 bases). Germline assignment: CDR1 SGHDN and CDR2 FVKESK. Trimming left V 4 bases short and J 6 bases short, with 22 bases between. The CDR3 covers 16 residues. CDR3 DNA: TGTGCCAGCAGCCCCCCTGGCCGACAAGGGAGAGTCGAGCAGTACTTC. This gives the protein CASSPPGRQGRVEQYF.

This chain connects TRBV19 to TRBJ2-1, with a weak D call TRBD1 (6 bases). This CDR3 has 15 residues. Trimming shortened V by 10 bases and J by 14 bases, and 30 bases separated the two germline ends. The germline gives CDR1 LNHDA, CDR2 SQIVND (reference sequence). The CDR3 region is CATQVSALGQFKEFF. The CDR3, as DNA: TGTGCCACCCAAGTCTCAGCATTGGGACAATTTAAGGAGTTCTTC. The full variable domain, completed using reference TRBV19 and TRBJ2-1, is DGGITQSPKYLFRKEGQNVTLSCEQNLNHDAMYWYRQDPGQGLRLIYYSQIVNDFQKGDIAEGYSVSREKKESFPLTVTSAQKNPTAFYLCATQVSALGQFKEFFGPGTRLTVL.